This passage covers 9 T cell receptor beta chains from one sample sequenced in a study of blood T cell repertoires in COVID-19. The assay was immunoSEQ multiplex PCR, and TCRdb's table has in-frame clones only and misses some. The sample lists around 98,000 clones; roughly 82% were seen once. Input material: peripheral blood. All receptors come from a man in his 70s with active or convalescent COVID-19.

The gene calls are TRBV6-6 and TRBJ2-2, with D possibly TRBD2 on 5 matching bases. Germline loops: CDR1 MNHNY, CDR2 SVGAGI (reference sequence). The CDR3 covers 14 residues. Trimming took 7 bases from V and 6 from J, leaving 15 bases between them. Written as DNA, the CDR3 is TGTGCCAGCACTTTTAGACGGGGATCCGGGGAGCTGTTTTTT. This translates into CASTFRRGSGELFF.

The rearrangement uses TRBV7-8 and TRBJ2-2; 8 bases match TRBD1. The CDR3 sequence is 15 residues long. V was pared by 8 bases and J by 0 bases, with 5 bases of the junction left unmatched. The germline CDR1 and CDR2 sequences are SGHVS and FQNEAQ. The CDR3, as DNA: TGTGCCAGCGTTCCGGACAGGGCGAACACCGGGGAGCTGTTTTTT. The encoded protein is CASVPDRANTGELFF.

This clone was seen a single time. The rearrangement joins TRBV12-3 or TRBV12-4 to TRBJ1-2; D call uncertain. The CDR3 length is 13 residues. Trimming stripped 4 bases from V and 2 bases from J, with 8 bases between. CDR3 DNA: TGTGCCAGCAGTTATGGCGGGAACTATGGCTACACCTTC. Translation gives CASSYGGNYGYTF.

The sample holds one count of this clone. The CDR3: CASSPLLDRLDEQFF. CDR3 DNA: TGTGCCAGCAGCCCCTTACTGGACAGGCTCGATGAGCAGTTCTTC. V and J are TRBV3-1 (or the pseudogene TRBV3-2) and TRBJ2-1, with TRBD1 matching over 7 bases. The CDR3 is 15 residues long. Germline CDR1 and CDR2: LGHDT and YNNKEL (reference sequence). The trim removed 4 bases at V and 8 bases at J, leaving 11 bases unmatched.

The chain is built from TRBV6-5 and TRBJ1-2; 9 bases align to TRBD1. The CDR3 runs 14 residues. V gave up 4 bases and J gave up 2 bases; unmatched junction bases: 2. Germline V gives CDR1 MNHEY, CDR2 SVGAGI. CDR3 amino acids: CASSFGQGNYGYTF. The CDR3 DNA is TGTGCCAGCAGTTTCGGACAGGGGAACTATGGCTACACCTTC.

The chain recombines TRBV6-5 with TRBJ1-3; D remains unclear. The V and J ends lost 6 bases and 2 bases respectively, with 11 bases between them. This CDR3 contains 14 residues. CDR1 MNHEY and CDR2 SVGAGI come from the germline V gene. CDR3 coding DNA: TGTGCCAGCAGCCGGGCCGGGGCTGGAAACACCATATATTTT. Translation gives CASSRAGAGNTIYF.

Only a few counts were recorded for this clone. The rearrangement links TRBV19 to TRBJ2-7, with a weak D call TRBD2 (6 bases). CDR3 length equals 13 residues. Germline values: CDR1 LNHDA, CDR2 SQIVND (reference sequence). The V end lost 3 bases, the J end lost 5 bases, and 11 bases lay between the germline ends. The CDR3, as DNA: TGTGCCAGTAGTATGGACTATTACCACGAGCAGTACTTC. The encoded protein is CASSMDYYHEQYF.

V gene TRBV3-1 (or the pseudogene TRBV3-2) combines with J gene TRBJ1-2; 7 bases match TRBD1. Trimming at V came to 5 bases and at J to 5 bases, leaving 8 bases not matched to a gene. Germline V lookup: CDR1 LGHDT, CDR2 YNNKEL (reference sequence). CDR3 length: 14 amino acids. This CDR3 reads CASSGTGARYGYTF. The DNA for the CDR3 is TGTGCCAGCAGCGGAACAGGGGCGCGGTATGGCTACACCTTC.

The chain links TRBV18 to TRBJ2-1; 7 bases match TRBD1. Unmatched junction bases numbered 4, after V lost 6 bases and J lost 5 bases. Germline CDR1 is KGHSH and CDR2 is LQKENI. The CDR3 is 13 amino acids. CDR3 sequence (DNA): TGTGCCAGCTCGCAGGGACAGAACAATGAGCAGTTCTTC. This translates into CASSQGQNNEQFF.